The 24 T cell receptor beta chains below all came from one sample that was sequenced in a study of Ad26.COV2.S vaccination and SARS-CoV-2 variants. The treatment here: some 19 received Ad26.COV2.S at low or high dose, single or two shots; a few received placebo; per-sample allocation not given. Samples came from day 63 after the first vaccine or placebo injection. The repertoire was sequenced with immunoSEQ multiplex PCR; TCRdb's copy has only in-frame clones and lacks some. The table has 300,000 to 350,000 clones, around four fifths seen once. Sample: peripheral blood, taken in a trial of Ad26.COV2.S vaccine versus placebo. The receptors here all came from a person between 18 and 65 years old who received the Ad26.COV2.S COVID-19 vaccine or a placebo.

This clone was seen just once. The chain joins TRBV9 to TRBJ2-2; no clear D gene. Germline V gene lookup returns CDR1 SGDLS and CDR2 YYNGEE. The length of the CDR3 is 16 residues. V lost 0 bases, J lost 0 bases, and 9 bases lay in between. Here the CDR3 DNA reads TGTGCCAGCAGCGTAGTTCCAGGTCCGAACACCGGGGAGCTGTTTTTT. Translated, it gives CASSVVPGPNTGELFF.

The chain joins TRBV2 to TRBJ2-3; TRBD2 is a possible D gene (6 bases). This CDR3 is built from 13 residues. Germline assignment: CDR1 SNHLY and CDR2 FYNNEI. Deletions cut 8 bases from V and 4 bases from J, with 13 bases between. The DNA for the CDR3 is TGTGCCAGCGGTAGGACTATTGCAGATACGCAGTATTTT. The encoded protein is CASGRTIADTQYF.

This chain joins TRBV10-3 and TRBJ1-1; maybe TRBD1 (5 bases). CDR3 size: 13 residues. Trimming took 4 bases from V and 4 from J, leaving 10 bases between them. Germline loops: CDR1 ENHRY, CDR2 SYGVKD. The CDR3 bases are TGTGCCATCAGTGGGCAGGGTGGCACTGAAGCTTTCTTT. It encodes CAISGQGGTEAFF.

This chain joins TRBV6-2 or TRBV6-3 and TRBJ1-1, with 7 nucleotides matching TRBD1. From germline, CDR1 is MNHEY and CDR2 SVGEGT. The CDR3 runs 14 residues. V lost 6 bases to trimming and J lost 5 bases; unmatched junction nucleotides: 9. The CDR3 region is CASSPRQGGTEAFF. The CDR3 DNA reads TGTGCCAGCAGCCCTAGACAGGGAGGGACTGAAGCTTTCTTT.

This chain connects TRBV10-3 to TRBJ2-7; maybe TRBD2 (5 bases). Germline CDR1 reads ENHRY; CDR2 reads SYGVKD. Trimming cost V 0 bases and J 7 bases, with 7 bases left between them. The CDR3 is made up of 12 amino acids. Here the CDR3 DNA reads TGTGCCATCAGTGAGTCGACGGGGGAGCAGTACTTC. Residues: CAISESTGEQYF.

The chain uses TRBV14 and TRBJ2-2; no clear D gene. The germline V gene has CDR1 SGHDN and CDR2 FVKESK. The germline V and J ends were trimmed by 0 bases and 5 bases, with 19 bases remaining between them. CDR3 length: 18 residues. In DNA, the CDR3 is TGTGCCAGCAGCCAAGATCGGTCGTCTTGGACGGATACCGGGGAGCTGTTTTTT. Protein product: CASSQDRSSWTDTGELFF.

This chain connects TRBV7-9 to TRBJ2-6; D uncertain. Germline-derived CDR1 and CDR2 are SEHNR and FQNEAQ (reference sequence). Trimming removed 4 bases from V and 0 bases from J, with 10 bases in between. The CDR3 has 16 amino acids. In nucleotides, the CDR3 is TGTGCCAGCAGCTCACCACAAGGCTCTGGGGCCAACGTCCTGACTTTC. It translates to CASSSPQGSGANVLTF.

This clone was counted a few times. The chain is built from TRBV5-1 and TRBJ2-2; possible D gene TRBD1, 5 bases. Trimming pared 2 bases from V and 4 bases from J, leaving 12 bases between. CDR1 is SGHRS, CDR2 YFSETQ, per germline. This CDR3 region has 15 residues. This chain's CDR3 is CASSFGRAVTGELFF. The CDR3 DNA reads as TGCGCCAGCAGCTTTGGCAGGGCGGTCACCGGGGAGCTGTTTTTT.

The gene calls are TRBV5-4 and TRBJ1-4; D uncertain. The V end lost 7 bases, the J end lost 5 bases, and 21 bases lay between the germline ends. In germline, CDR1 is SGHNT, CDR2 YYREEE (reference sequence). The CDR3 totals 16 residues. CDR3: CASQSYLGSSNEKLFF. The CDR3 DNA reads as TGTGCCAGCCAATCCTACCTGGGCAGCTCCAATGAAAAACTGTTTTTT.

The rearrangement links TRBV28 to TRBJ2-7; the D is unclear. Trimming removed 8 bases from V and 4 bases from J, with 15 bases in between. The CDR3 has 13 amino acids. Germline V gene data show CDR1 as MDHEN and CDR2 as SYDVKM. The CDR3: CASRDGRTYEQYF. CDR3 bases: TGTGCCAGCCGTGACGGACGGACGTACGAGCAGTACTTC.

The table lists this clone with a count of one. The chain is built from TRBV19 and TRBJ1-5; no definite D call. The CDR3 spans 16 residues. Trimming took 3 bases from V and 2 from J, leaving 14 bases between them. Germline CDR1 reads LNHDA; CDR2 reads SQIVND (reference sequence). This CDR3 reads CASSIPVGLGNQPQHF. DNA of the CDR3: TGTGCCAGTAGTATTCCTGTAGGGCTTGGCAATCAGCCCCAGCATTTT.

The chain is built from TRBV28 and TRBJ2-7; tentatively, D is TRBD1 or TRBD2 (5 bases each). In germline, CDR1 is MDHEN, CDR2 SYDVKM. The length of the CDR3 is 14 residues. The ends were cut back, 5 bases at V and 3 bases at J, with 14 bases in the middle. The CDR3 spells CASSRPRGVYEQYF. CDR3 bases: TGTGCCAGCAGTCGCCCTAGAGGGGTCTACGAGCAGTACTTC.

The rearrangement links TRBV9 to TRBJ2-6; D is possibly TRBD1 or TRBD2 (5 bases each). The V and J ends lost 3 bases and 0 bases respectively, with 10 bases between them. Per germline, CDR1 SGDLS and CDR2 YYNGEE. CDR3 length: 16 residues. CDR3 in DNA: TGTGCCAGCAGCGGGGGACCTTCCTCTGGGGCCAACGTCCTGACTTTC. This gives the protein CASSGGPSSGANVLTF.

As concerns this clone: Germline and junction disagree at one end, which may indicate a read error. The chain links TRBV11-3 to TRBJ2-5; 9 nucleotides line up with TRBD1. This CDR3 is built from 14 residues. Germline assignment: CDR1 SGHNT and CDR2 YENEEA. The CDR3 here is CASTLQGADETQYF. As DNA, the CDR3 is TGTGCCAGCACCTTACAGGGGGCTGATGAGACCCAGTACTTC.

This sequence joins TRBV5-1 and TRBJ1-6; 8 nucleotides align to TRBD1. The CDR3 spans 16 residues. CDR1 is SGHRS, CDR2 YFSETQ, per germline. J was trimmed by 6 bases and V by 0 bases; bases with no gene match: 5. In DNA, the CDR3 is TGCGCCAGCAGCTTGGGTTCCGGACAGGGTAATTCACCCCTCCACTTT. Translated: CASSLGSGQGNSPLHF.

The chain carries TRBV28 and TRBJ2-2; D uncertain. Germline CDR1 and CDR2: MDHEN and SYDVKM. V lost 6 bases, J lost 5 bases, and 16 bases lay in between. This CDR3 spans 15 amino acids. In DNA, the CDR3 is TGTGCCAGCAGGTCTCCGGCCGGGCCAACCGGGGAGCTGTTTTTT. This gives the protein CASRSPAGPTGELFF.

This chain links TRBV11-3 with TRBJ2-1; perhaps TRBD1 as D (5 bases). Trimming took off 7 bases at V and 6 bases at J, with 19 bases between the two ends. The CDR3 length is 15 residues. Germline V gene sequence: CDR1 SGHNT, CDR2 YENEEA. In DNA form, the CDR3 reads TGTGCCAGCAAGGGGCTGGTGTGGGGAATCAATGAGCAGTTCTTC. It encodes CASKGLVWGINEQFF.

This rearrangement joins TRBV3-1 (or the pseudogene TRBV3-2) to TRBJ2-3; 9 nucleotides match TRBD2. V lost 4 bases, J lost 2 bases, and 16 bases stayed unmatched. The CDR3 has 19 residues. Germline V gene data show CDR1 as LGHDT and CDR2 as YNNKEL (reference sequence). In DNA, the CDR3 is TGTGCCAGCAGCCCACGATTTGCCCGACTAGCGGTCTTCACAGATACGCAGTATTTT. Protein product: CASSPRFARLAVFTDTQYF.

V and J are TRBV6-4 and TRBJ1-1; D ambiguous. The CDR3 contains 14 residues. CDR1 is MRHNA and CDR2 is SNTAGT in the germline V gene. Trimming shortened V by 3 bases and J by 1 base, and 9 bases separated the two germline ends. Here the CDR3 reads CASSENQENTEAFF. In DNA form, the CDR3 reads TGTGCCAGCAGTGAGAATCAAGAGAACACTGAAGCTTTCTTT.

The chain uses TRBV5-1 and TRBJ1-3; 7 nucleotides match TRBD1. Germline assignment: CDR1 SGHRS and CDR2 YFSETQ. This CDR3 has 15 amino acids. The junction had 4 bases not matched to a gene; V was cut back by 0 bases and J by 4 bases. CDR3 sequence: CASSLAGQPGNTIYF. DNA for the CDR3: TGCGCCAGCAGCTTGGCGGGACAGCCCGGAAACACCATATATTTT. Full variable domain (outside the CDR3, taken from reference TRBV5-1 and TRBJ1-3): KAGVTQTPRYLIKTRGQQVTLSCSPISGHRSVSWYQQTPGQGLQFLFEYFSETQRNKGNFPGRFSGRQFSNSRSEMNVSTLELGDSALYLCASSLAGQPGNTIYFGEGSWLTVV.

The chain carries TRBV30 and TRBJ1-1; weak D call: TRBD1 (6 bases). Germline V lookup: CDR1 GTSNPN, CDR2 SVGIG (reference sequence). Trimming took off 5 bases at V and 3 bases at J, with 13 bases between the two ends. The CDR3 consists of 13 residues. The CDR3 DNA sequence: TGTGCCTGGGGAAGGGGACAATACACTGAAGCTTTCTTT. It codes for CAWGRGQYTEAFF.

V is TRBV28 and J is TRBJ2-2, with TRBD1 matching 9 bases. In germline, CDR1 is MDHEN, CDR2 SYDVKM. This CDR3 is 14 amino acids long. The J segment lost 10 bases and the V segment lost 5 bases, leaving 8 bases of the junction unmatched. This CDR3 is CASSQQGAPKELFF. The CDR3 nucleotides are TGTGCCAGCAGTCAACAGGGGGCCCCGAAGGAGCTGTTTTTT.

CDR3 protein: CASSSRDGTYEQYF. CDR3 bases: TGCGCCAGCAGCTCCCGGGACGGTACCTACGAGCAGTACTTC. V and J are TRBV5-1 and TRBJ2-7; D may correspond to TRBD1 or TRBD2 (5 bases each). Trimming removed 3 bases at V and 2 bases at J, with 12 bases between. Germline V gene data show CDR1 as SGHRS and CDR2 as YFSETQ. The CDR3 consists of 14 residues.

The rearrangement links TRBV5-1 to TRBJ1-2; TRBD1 aligns across 9 bases. V shed 4 bases and J 6 bases; nucleotides not matched to a gene: 16. CDR1 is SGHRS and CDR2 is YFSETQ in the germline V gene. This CDR3 is built from 17 residues. As DNA, the CDR3 is TGCGCCAGCAGCCTACAGGGGGCGATAGGATTTGAGGATGGCTACACCTTC. This gives the protein CASSLQGAIGFEDGYTF.